Many counts were recorded for the clone carrying this T cell receptor (beta chain). V shed 4 bases, J shed 0 bases, and the junction held 6 bases outside the gene matches. This CDR3 has 18 amino acids. CDR1 and CDR2 from the germline V gene are SEHNR and FQNEAQ (reference sequence). Per sample, extraction of total RNA gave at least 6 micrograms in every case. These data originate in a study of blood T cells in healthy people across ages. Sample-barcoded 5' priming and a J-beta primer mix drove a second PCR of roughly 7 to 11 cycles. TCRdb re-derived calls from the 5' RACE reads in MiXCR, one entry per CDR3 protein. Of about 1.8 million distinct CDR3 sequences in the sample, roughly 49% were seen once.

The chain links TRBV7-9 to TRBJ2-6; 10 positions match TRBD1. The sequencing sample was made of blood. This TCR derives from a woman aged 40 to 50 in good health. CDR3: CASSSRDRGNSGANVLTF. The DNA of the CDR3 is TGTGCCAGCAGCTCCCGGGACAGGGGTAACTCTGGGGCCAACGTCCTGACTTTC. The full variable domain, its missing parts supplied by reference TRBV7-9 and TRBJ2-6, is DTGVSQNPRHKITKRGQNVTFRCDPISEHNRLYWYRQTLGQGPEFLTYFQNEAQLEKSRLLSDRFSAERPKGSFSTLEIQRTEQGDSAMYLCASSSRDRGNSGANVLTFGAGSRLTVL.